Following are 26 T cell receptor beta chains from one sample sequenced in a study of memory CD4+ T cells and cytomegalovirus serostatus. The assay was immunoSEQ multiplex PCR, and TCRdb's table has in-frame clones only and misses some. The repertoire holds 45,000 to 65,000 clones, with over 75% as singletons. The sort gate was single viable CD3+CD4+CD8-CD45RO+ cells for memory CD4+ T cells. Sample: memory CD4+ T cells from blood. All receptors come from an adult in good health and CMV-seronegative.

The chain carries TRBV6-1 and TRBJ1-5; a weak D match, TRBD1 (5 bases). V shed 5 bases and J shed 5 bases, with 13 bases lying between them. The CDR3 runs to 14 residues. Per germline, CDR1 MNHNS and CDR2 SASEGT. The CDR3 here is CASSPGRVDQPQHF. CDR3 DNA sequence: TGTGCCAGCAGTCCGGGACGGGTAGATCAGCCCCAGCATTTT.

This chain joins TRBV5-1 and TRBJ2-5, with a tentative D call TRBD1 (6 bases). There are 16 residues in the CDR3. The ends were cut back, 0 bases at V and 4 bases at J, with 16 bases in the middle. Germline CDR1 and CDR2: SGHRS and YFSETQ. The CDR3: CASSLADHPRGETQYF. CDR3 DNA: TGCGCCAGCAGCTTGGCCGACCATCCCAGGGGAGAGACCCAGTACTTC.

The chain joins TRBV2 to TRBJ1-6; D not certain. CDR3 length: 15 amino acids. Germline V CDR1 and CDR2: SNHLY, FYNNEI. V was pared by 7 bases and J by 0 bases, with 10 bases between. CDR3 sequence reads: CASTPASSYNSPLHF. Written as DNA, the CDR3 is TGTGCCAGCACGCCGGCGAGCTCCTATAATTCACCCCTCCACTTT.

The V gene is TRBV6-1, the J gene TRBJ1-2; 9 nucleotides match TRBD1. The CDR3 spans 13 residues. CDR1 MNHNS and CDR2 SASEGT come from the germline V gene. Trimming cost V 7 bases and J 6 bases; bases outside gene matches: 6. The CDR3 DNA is TGTGCCAGCAAAAGGGACAGGGTAGATGGCTACACCTTC. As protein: CASKRDRVDGYTF.

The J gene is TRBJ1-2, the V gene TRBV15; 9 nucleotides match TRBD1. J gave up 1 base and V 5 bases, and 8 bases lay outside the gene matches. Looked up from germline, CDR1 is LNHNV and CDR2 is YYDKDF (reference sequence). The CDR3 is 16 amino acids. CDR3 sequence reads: CATSPHLGQGNYGYTF. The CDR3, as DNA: TGTGCCACCAGCCCCCACCTGGGACAGGGTAACTATGGCTACACCTTC. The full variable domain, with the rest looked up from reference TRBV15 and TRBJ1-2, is DAMVIQNPRYQVTQFGKPVTLSCSQTLNHNVMYWYQQKSSQAPKLLFHYYDKDFNNEADTPDNFQSRRPNTSFCFLDIRSPGLGDTAMYLCATSPHLGQGNYGYTFGSGTRLTVV.

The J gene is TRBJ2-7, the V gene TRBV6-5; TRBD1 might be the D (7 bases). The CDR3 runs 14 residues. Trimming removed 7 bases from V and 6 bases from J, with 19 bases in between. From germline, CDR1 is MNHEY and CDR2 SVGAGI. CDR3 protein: CASIIRQGGSEQYF. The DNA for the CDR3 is TGTGCCAGCATCATAAGACAGGGAGGAAGCGAGCAGTACTTC.

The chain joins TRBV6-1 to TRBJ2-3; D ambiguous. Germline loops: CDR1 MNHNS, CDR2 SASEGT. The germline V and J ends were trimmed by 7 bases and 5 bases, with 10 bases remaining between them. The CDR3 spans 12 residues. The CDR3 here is CASTLGQDTQYF. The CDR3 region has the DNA TGTGCCAGCACCCTCGGGCAAGATACGCAGTATTTT.

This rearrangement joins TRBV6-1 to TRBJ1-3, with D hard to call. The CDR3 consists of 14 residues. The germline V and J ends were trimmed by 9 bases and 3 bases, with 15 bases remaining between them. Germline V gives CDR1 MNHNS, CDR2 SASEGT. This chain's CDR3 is CASALVGGGNTIYF. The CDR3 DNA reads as TGTGCCAGTGCCCTCGTCGGCGGTGGAAACACCATATATTTT.

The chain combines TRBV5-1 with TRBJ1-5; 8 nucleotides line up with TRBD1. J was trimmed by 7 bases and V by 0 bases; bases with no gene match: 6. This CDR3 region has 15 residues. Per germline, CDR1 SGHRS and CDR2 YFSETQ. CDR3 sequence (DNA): TGCGCCAGCAGCTTGGTACCAGGGGGCAGGCAGCCCCAGCATTTT. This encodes CASSLVPGGRQPQHF.

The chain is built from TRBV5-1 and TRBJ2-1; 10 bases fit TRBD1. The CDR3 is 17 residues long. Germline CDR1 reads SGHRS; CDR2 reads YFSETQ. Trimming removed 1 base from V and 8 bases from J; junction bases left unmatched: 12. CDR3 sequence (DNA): TGCGCCAGCAGCTTGATCTACCGGACAGGGGGAATCGATGAGCAGTTCTTC. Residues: CASSLIYRTGGIDEQFF.

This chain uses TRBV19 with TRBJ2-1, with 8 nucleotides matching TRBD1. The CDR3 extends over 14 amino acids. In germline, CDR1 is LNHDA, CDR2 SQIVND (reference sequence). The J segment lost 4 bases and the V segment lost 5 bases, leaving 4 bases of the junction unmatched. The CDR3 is CASSLTGEYNEQFF. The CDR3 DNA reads TGTGCCAGTAGTTTGACAGGGGAGTACAATGAGCAGTTCTTC.

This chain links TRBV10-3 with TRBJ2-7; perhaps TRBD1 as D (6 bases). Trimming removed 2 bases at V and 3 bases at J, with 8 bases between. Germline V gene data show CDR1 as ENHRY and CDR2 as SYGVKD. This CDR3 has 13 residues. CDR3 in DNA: TGTGCCATCAGTGAGGACAGGTACTACGAGCAGTACTTC. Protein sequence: CAISEDRYYEQYF.

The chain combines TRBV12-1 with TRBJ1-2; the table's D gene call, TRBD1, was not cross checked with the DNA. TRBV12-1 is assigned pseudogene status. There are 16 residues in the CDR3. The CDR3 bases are TGTGCCAGCAGCCCGAAAGGGACAGGGGACTACTATGGCTACACCTTC. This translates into CASSPKGTGDYYGYTF.

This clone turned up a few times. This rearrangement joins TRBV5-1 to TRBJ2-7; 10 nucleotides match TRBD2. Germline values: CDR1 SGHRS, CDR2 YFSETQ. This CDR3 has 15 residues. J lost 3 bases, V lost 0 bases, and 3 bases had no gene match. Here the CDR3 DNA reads TGCGCCAGCAGCTTGGCTAGCGGGAGATACTACGAGCAGTACTTC. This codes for CASSLASGRYYEQYF.

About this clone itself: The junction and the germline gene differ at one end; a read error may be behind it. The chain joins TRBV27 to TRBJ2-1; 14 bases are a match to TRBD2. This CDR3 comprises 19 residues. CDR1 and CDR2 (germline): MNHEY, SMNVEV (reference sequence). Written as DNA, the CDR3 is TGTGCCAGCAGCCATAGGGGACTAGCGGGGGTAAGAATTTACAGTGAGCAGTTCTTC. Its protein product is CASSHRGLAGVRIYSEQFF.

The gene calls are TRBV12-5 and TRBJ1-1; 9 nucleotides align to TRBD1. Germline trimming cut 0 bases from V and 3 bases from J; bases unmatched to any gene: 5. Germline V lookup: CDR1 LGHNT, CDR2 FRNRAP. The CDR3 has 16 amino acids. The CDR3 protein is CASGLVLGTGYTEAFF. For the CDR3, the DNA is TGTGCTAGTGGTTTGGTACTAGGGACAGGGTACACTGAAGCTTTCTTT.

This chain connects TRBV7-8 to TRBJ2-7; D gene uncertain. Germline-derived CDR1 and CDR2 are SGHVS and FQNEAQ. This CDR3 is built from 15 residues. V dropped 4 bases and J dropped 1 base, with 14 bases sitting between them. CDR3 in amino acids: CASSSRLTISYEQYF. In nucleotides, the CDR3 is TGTGCCAGCAGCTCTCGACTCACGATATCCTACGAGCAGTACTTC.

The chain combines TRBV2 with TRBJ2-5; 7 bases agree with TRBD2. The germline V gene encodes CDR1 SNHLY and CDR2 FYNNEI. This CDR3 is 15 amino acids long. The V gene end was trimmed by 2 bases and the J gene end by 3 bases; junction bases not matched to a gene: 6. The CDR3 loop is CASSESRGYKETQYF. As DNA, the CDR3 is TGTGCCAGCAGTGAATCGCGGGGGTACAAAGAGACCCAGTACTTC.

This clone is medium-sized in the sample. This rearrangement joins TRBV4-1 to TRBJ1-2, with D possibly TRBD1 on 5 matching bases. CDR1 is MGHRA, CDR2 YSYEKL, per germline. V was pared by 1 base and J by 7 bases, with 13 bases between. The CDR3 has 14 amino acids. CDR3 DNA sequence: TGCGCCAGCAGCCAAGGGGAGCAGGGAGGTGGCTACACCTTC. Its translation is CASSQGEQGGGYTF.

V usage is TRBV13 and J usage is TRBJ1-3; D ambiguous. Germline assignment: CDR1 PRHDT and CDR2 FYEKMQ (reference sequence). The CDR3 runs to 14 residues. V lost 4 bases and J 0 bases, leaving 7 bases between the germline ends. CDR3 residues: CASSSWNSGNTIYF. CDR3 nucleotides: TGTGCCAGCAGCTCCTGGAACTCTGGAAACACCATATATTTT.

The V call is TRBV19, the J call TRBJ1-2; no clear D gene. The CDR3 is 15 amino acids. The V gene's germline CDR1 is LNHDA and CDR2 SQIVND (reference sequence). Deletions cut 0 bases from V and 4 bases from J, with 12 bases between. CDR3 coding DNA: TGTGCCAGTAGTATAGATTACCGACAAGCCTATGGCTACACCTTC. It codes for CASSIDYRQAYGYTF.

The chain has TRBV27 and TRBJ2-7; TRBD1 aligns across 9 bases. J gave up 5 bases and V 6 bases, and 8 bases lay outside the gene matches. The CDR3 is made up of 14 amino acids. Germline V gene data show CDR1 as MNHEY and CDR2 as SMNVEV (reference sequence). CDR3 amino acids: CASRRTGAYDEQYF. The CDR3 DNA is TGTGCCAGCAGGAGGACAGGGGCCTATGACGAGCAGTACTTC.

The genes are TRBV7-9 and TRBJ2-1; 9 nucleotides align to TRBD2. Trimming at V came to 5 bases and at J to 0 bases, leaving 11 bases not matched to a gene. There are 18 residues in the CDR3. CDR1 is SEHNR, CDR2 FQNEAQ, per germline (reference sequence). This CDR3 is CASSATGTSMGSYNEQFF. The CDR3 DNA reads TGTGCCAGCAGCGCGACCGGGACTAGCATGGGCTCCTACAATGAGCAGTTCTTC.

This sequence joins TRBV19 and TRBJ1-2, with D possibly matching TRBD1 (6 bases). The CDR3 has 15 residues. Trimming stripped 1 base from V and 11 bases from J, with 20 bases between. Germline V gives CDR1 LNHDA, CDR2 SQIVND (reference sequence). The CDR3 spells CASSIVETGQVGYTF. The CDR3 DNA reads TGTGCCAGTAGTATAGTTGAGACAGGTCAAGTTGGGTACACCTTC.

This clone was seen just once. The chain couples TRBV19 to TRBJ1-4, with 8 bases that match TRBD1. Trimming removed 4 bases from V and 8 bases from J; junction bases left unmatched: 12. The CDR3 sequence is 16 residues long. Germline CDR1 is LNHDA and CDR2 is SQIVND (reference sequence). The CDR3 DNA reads TGTGCCAGTAGTAACCGCAGGGGGCCAGTAGCCGAAAAACTGTTTTTT. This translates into CASSNRRGPVAEKLFF.

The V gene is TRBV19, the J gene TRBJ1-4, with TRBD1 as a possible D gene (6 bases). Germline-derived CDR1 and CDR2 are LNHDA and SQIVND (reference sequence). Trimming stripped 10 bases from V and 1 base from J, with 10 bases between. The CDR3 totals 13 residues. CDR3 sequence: CATKQGTNEKLFF. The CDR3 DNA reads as TGTGCCACTAAACAGGGAACTAATGAAAAACTGTTTTTT. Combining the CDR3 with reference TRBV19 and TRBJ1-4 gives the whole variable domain DGGITQSPKYLFRKEGQNVTLSCEQNLNHDAMYWYRQDPGQGLRLIYYSQIVNDFQKGDIAEGYSVSREKKESFPLTVTSAQKNPTAFYLCATKQGTNEKLFFGSGTQLSVL.